The subject of this entry is one T cell receptor beta chain. Its antigen remains undetermined. It has no much larger one-base neighbor in the sample; base qualities were not kept. V is clipped by 3 bases and J by 7 bases, and the sequence between their germline boundaries is 13 bases long. Reading from cysteine to phenylalanine, the CDR3 counts 14 amino acids. This entry keeps only the CDR3 DNA: 42 bases, framed from base 1. As encoded in the germline V gene, CDR1 is SNHLY while CDR2 is FYNNEI. The cohort comprised under 700 healthy bone marrow donors. At the time of sampling, all cohort members were nominally healthy, though unrecorded immune exposures were likely present. The donor was CMV seropositive and was included in the group of 289 seropositive cohort members. A peripheral blood sample was collected from each donor, and TCR beta sequencing was performed on peripheral blood mononuclear cells. Genomic DNA extraction from the blood cell samples was performed with the Qiagen DNeasy Blood Extraction Kit.

The library was made by the immunoSEQ multiplex PCR assay. The multiplex PCR relied on a mix of 60 forward primers for TCR Vbeta segments and 13 reverse primers for TCR Jbeta segments. The CDR3 region of rearranged TCR beta genes was amplified from genomic DNA with a multiplex PCR assay. Amplified TCR beta libraries were sequenced as 87-base-pair reads on the Illumina HiSeq System. Per the authors' processing: A later analysis counted tens of millions of unique TCR beta chains across the 650 to 700 repertoires, and around 9.9 million of these chains were shared by at least two donors. A nearest-neighbor algorithm error-corrected the raw reads and collapsed the reads into unique sequences, merging closely related sequences to remove PCR and sequencing errors. Alignment of CDR3 sequences to IMGT reference sequences was used to assign V, D and J gene segments. Each retained sequence needed at least a six-nucleotide match to both a V gene segment and a J gene segment. Rearrangements were classified as productive when the CDR3 lacked stop codons and remained in frame with V and J, and all other rearrangements were classified as non-productive. Following IMGT convention, CDR3 was defined as the stretch from the second conserved V-encoded cysteine to the conserved J-encoded phenylalanine. In an earlier analysis of roughly 580 of the donors, sequences lacking an unambiguous match to a single V gene segment were excluded. In an earlier analysis of some 590 of the donors, a V segment was called functional when productive rearrangements were above 56.7%, and segregating when the standard deviation between donors exceeded 5%. To diagnose cytomegalovirus status from the catalog of TCR beta chain sequences, a statistical classification framework was built. V and J gene assignment, in a later analysis, came from comparing TCR nucleotide sequences with IMGT/GENE-DB human TR gene sequences. In a later analysis, CDR3 sequences and most-parsimonious VDJ recombination scenarios were assigned using the TCRdist pipeline. In a later analysis, every TCR beta chain was defined by the combination of its CDR3 amino acid sequence and its V-gene family, and reads without a unique V-gene family were dropped. In a later analysis, 550 to 650 highly shared, low-generation-probability nucleotide sequences were removed to address suspected cross-contamination and a sequencing artifact. In a later analysis, a clonal expansion index was calculated for each public chain from normalized within-repertoire ranks of inferred template counts. In a later analysis, generation probabilities were computed with a VDJ recombination model fitted to out-of-frame rearrangements, and the resulting probabilities were checked against IGoR. Hypergeometric tests were used in a later analysis to score TCR-TCR, TCR-HLA and TCR-CMV co-occurrence, with a repertoire-size bias correction applied to the TCR pairs. To estimate false discovery rates, a later analysis permuted the HLA or CMV assignments 20 times. In a later analysis, co-occurring TCRs were grouped with DBSCAN, and TCRdist sequence similarity was added when clustering was performed within HLA-allele-positive subsets. Repertoires with fewer than 30,000 or more than 120,000 public chains were left out of co-occurrence clustering, as were a handful of repertoires with anomalous nucleotide sharing. TCRdb re-hosts the immuneACCESS table, in-frame sequences only. Its copies lack some clones; in the studies checked, an unresolved V gene accounts for under half of them, and the cause for the rest is not known. V, J and clone size were drawn from that table, and D and trimming were deduced from the DNA. This sample comprises about 38,000 clones, roughly 85% of them detected only once. About an eighth of the sample goes to the ten largest clones.

These data belong to a study of cytomegalovirus exposure and HLA in healthy donors (TCRdb year 2017). In terms of the full investigation: In an earlier analysis of some 550 of the donors, 276 Gb of sequence data and 117 million unique TCR beta sequences from 180 million or so T cells were reported. The genetic ancestry cluster associated with self-reported Caucasian donors included 81% of the 398 genotyped donors. The study used immunosequencing to profile the T cell repertoires of around 600 subjects and linked those repertoires to cytomegalovirus serostatus. High-throughput TCR immunosequencing, statistical association of individual TCRs with disease status, and machine learning were combined to predict cytomegalovirus infection status. Both class I and class II loci were covered by HLA typing, at four-digit resolution. Among 350 to 400 genotyped donors of the cohort, an average of approximately 250,000 unique TCR beta nucleotide sequences were sequenced per donor, approximately 20% of them non-productive. The aim of the study was to test whether cataloging public T cell receptors could identify signatures of past pathogen exposure. Rather than drawing on any new phenotypic data, the later analysis identified candidate immune exposures from TCR beta sequences and the way those sequences occurred across donors. Typing coverage differed by locus: A, B, C, DRB1 and DQB1 were typed in roughly 629-630 donors, DQA1 in around 500, DPA1 in some 610, and DPB1 in around 440. Because of strong linkage in the cohort, roughly five DR-DQ haplotypes were treated as single units for association and clustering. Every repertoire in the discovery cohort had been generated on one and the same sequencing platform. A later analysis re-analyzed previously published TCR beta repertoires from 660 or so donors and added high-resolution HLA genotyping to study TCR occurrence patterns. Donor age, sex, ethnicity and CMV serostatus were compiled alongside the repertoire data. An earlier analysis of roughly 600 of the donors used high-throughput TCR beta sequencing to judge whether each TCR beta V gene segment behaved as functional or pseudogenic. Genome-wide SNP genotypes for about 55% of the roughly 670 donors were used in a later genetic analysis, which treated that subset as a discovery cohort. Approximately 300 gigabases of sequencing data and around 88 million unique TCR sequences made up an early release that covered nearly 650 HLA-typed donors. Along with the approximately 600-subject first cohort, a separate validation cohort of more than 90 different subjects was used. Overall study results and their limits: A later analysis found that most CMV-associated TCR beta chains appeared HLA-restricted, with HLA associations seemingly driven largely by CMV exposure. CMV serostatus was the only immune exposure information available for the cohort. The earlier analysis of 450 to 700 of the donors excluded approximately 17 rarely observed V segments, including chromosome 9 orphons, because counts were too low. A further reported finding was that TCR beta sequences accurately predicted the HLA-A and HLA-B alleles for most subjects in the first cohort. According to a later analysis, parvovirus B19, influenza, CMV and Epstein-Barr virus appeared linked to several top co-occurrence clusters. Sequencing depth was assumed to be roughly uniform across donors in the presence/absence analyses, though that assumption may not hold. A later analysis associated about 17,000 TCR beta sequences with specific HLA alleles at a false discovery rate of 0.05. Most TCR sequences were seen in very few donors, while some public TCRs were found in many individuals. In a later analysis, HLA-associated TCR beta chains were found to be more clonally expanded and to have lower generation probabilities than equally common non-associated chains. When HLA alleles, especially DR and DQ, strongly co-occurred, attributing TCR associations to individual alleles was difficult. V-gene and J-gene trimming of TCR beta chains was associated with a missense DCLRE1C variant in a later genetic analysis, and the association was replicated in an independent cohort. The sequencing pipeline was judged likely to have produced a cluster of highly shared sequence variants as a technical artifact. According to a later genetic analysis, donors in an Asian-associated ancestry cluster had fewer N-insertions in productive TCRs than the roughly 700-donor mean. The study gave a list of about 160 TCR beta chains associated with cytomegalovirus. The classifier was reported to diagnose cytomegalovirus status with high specificity and sensitivity in both the original and validation cohorts. In vitro tests confirmed that a few of the cytomegalovirus-associated TCR beta chains recognize cytomegalovirus antigens. Linkage disequilibrium might explain the correlated functional status among segregating V segments, but an unknown experimental factor could not be excluded. In a later analysis, TCR association rates were found to vary across HLA loci, with the most associated TCRs seen for DRB1 alleles and the fewest for HLA-C alleles. The authors suggested that the approach could potentially be generalized to other disease states and immunological phenotypes. Some IMGT-functional V segments, including TRBV6-2 and TRBV6-3, could not be distinguished by the 87-base-pair reads and were therefore excluded. Because some donors lacked HLA typing at each locus, the association tests relied only on the typed subset. The cohort was sequenced for TCR beta chains only, and without alpha or paired-chain data the features that could be detected were limited. In an earlier analysis of approximately 590 of the donors, most TCR beta V segments were observed in productive rearrangements about 87% or about 30% of the time, broadly matching IMGT annotations.

The receptor was isolated from a woman in her thirties or forties in good health and CMV-seropositive. The sample consisted of PBMCs. Recombination connected TRBV2 to TRBJ2-1, and TRBD2 may be the D gene, going by 6 matching bases. The nucleotide sequence reads TGTGCCAGCAGTGAGGGCGGGGTATTTAATGAGCAGTTCTTC. This sequence encodes CASSEGGVFNEQFF. Where the CDR3 stops, the reference TRBV2 and TRBJ2-1 genes take over; the full variable domain is EPEVTQTPSHQVTQMGQEVILRCVPISNHLYFYWYRQILGQKVEFLVSFYNNEISEKSEIFDDQFSVERPDGSNFTLKIRSTKLEDSAMYFCASSEGGVFNEQFFGPGTRLTVL.